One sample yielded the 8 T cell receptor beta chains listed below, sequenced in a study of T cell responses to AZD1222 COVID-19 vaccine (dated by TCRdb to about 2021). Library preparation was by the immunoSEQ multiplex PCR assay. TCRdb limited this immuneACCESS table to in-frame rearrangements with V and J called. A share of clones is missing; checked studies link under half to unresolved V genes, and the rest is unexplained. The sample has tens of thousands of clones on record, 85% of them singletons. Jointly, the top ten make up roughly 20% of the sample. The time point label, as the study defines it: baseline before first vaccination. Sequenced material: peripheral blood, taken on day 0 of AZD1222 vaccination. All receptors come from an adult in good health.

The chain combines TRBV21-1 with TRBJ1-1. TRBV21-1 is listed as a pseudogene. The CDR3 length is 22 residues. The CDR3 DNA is TGTGCCAGCAGCCCCCTCGGGACGGGAATTCGTACTGGTACTCGCTCGGACACTGAAGCTTTCTTT. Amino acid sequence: CASSPLGTGIRTGTRSDTEAFF.

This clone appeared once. For the CDR3, the DNA is TGTGCCAGCACCCGGGGGCTTACGAACACTGAAGCTTTCTTT. This translates into CASTRGLTNTEAFF. This chain joins TRBV2 and TRBJ1-1, with D possibly being TRBD1 (6 bases). Per germline, CDR1 SNHLY and CDR2 FYNNEI. Trimming stripped 7 bases from V and 1 base from J, with 13 bases between. The CDR3 sequence is 14 residues long.

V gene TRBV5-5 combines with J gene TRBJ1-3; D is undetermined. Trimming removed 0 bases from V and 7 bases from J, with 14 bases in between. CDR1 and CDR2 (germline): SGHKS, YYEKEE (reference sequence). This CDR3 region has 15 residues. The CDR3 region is CASSLVGRGPNTIYF. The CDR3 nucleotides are TGTGCCAGCAGCTTGGTCGGCCGCGGTCCGAACACCATATATTTT.

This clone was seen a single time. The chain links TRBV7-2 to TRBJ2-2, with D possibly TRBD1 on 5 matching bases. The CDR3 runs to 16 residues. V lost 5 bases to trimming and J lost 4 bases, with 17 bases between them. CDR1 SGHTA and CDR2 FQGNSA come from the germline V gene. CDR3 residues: CASSPPAQGVTGELFF. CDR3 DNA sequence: TGTGCCAGCAGCCCCCCCGCCCAGGGCGTCACCGGGGAGCTGTTTTTT.

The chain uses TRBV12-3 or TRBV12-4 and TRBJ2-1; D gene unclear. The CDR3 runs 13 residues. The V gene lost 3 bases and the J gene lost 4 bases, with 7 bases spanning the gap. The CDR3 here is CASSFGLYNEQFF. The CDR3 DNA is TGTGCCAGCAGTTTTGGGCTTTACAATGAGCAGTTCTTC.

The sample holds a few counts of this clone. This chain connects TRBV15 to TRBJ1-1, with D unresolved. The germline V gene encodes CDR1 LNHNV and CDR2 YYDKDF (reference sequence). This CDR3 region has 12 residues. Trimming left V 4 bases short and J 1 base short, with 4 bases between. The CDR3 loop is CATSKGNTEAFF. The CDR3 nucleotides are TGTGCCACCAGCAAGGGGAACACTGAAGCTTTCTTT.

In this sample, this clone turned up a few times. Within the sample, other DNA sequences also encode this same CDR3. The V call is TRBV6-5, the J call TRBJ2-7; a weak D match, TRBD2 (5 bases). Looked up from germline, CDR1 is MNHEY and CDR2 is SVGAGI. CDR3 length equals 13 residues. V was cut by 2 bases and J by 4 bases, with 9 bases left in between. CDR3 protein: CASSYSRGYEQYF. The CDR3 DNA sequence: TGTGCCAGCAGTTACAGTCGGGGATACGAGCAGTACTTC.

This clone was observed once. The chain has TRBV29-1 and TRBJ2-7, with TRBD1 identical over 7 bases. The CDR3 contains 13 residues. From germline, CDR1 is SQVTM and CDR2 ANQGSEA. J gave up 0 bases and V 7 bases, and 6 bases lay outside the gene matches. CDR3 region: CSGAGGSSYEQYF. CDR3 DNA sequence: TGCAGCGGGGCAGGGGGTAGCTCCTACGAGCAGTACTTC.